This TCR beta chain derives from a study of CD8+CD57+ T cells in acquired aplastic anemia. The germline gives CDR1 LNHDA, CDR2 SQIVND (reference sequence). The CDR3 covers 15 residues. With V trimmed by 3 bases and J by 2 bases, 6 bases remained unmatched. For CDR3 and TCR beta VDJ profiling, genomic DNA was the template used. In TCRdb, the reads were re-called with MiXCR into one record per CDR3 protein. This sample has approximately 80,000 distinct CDR3 sequences; less than 85% occur once, and the top ten carry roughly 80%. As concerns this clonotype: Its antigen is still unknown.

CD8+CD57+ cell expansion, shown by flow cytometry, had occurred in the patients selected for sequencing. Study-wide results and caveats: Overlap between patients and controls comprised about 30 CD8+ CDR3 sequences.

This chain links TRBV19 with TRBJ2-5; TRBD2 matches 7 bases. This clonotype originated in a human donor with aplastic anemia. The sequenced sample consisted of sorted CD4+, CD8+, or CD8+CD57+ T cells (not recorded which) from PBMCs. CDR3 amino acids: CASSIQLAPQETQYF. DNA of the CDR3: TGTGCCAGTAGTATCCAACTAGCGCCGCAAGAGACCCAGTACTTC.